The rows below give T cell receptor beta chains drawn from one sample of a study of regulatory T cells in long-lasting Graves disease. One entry per CDR3 protein results from TCRdb running MiXCR on the multiplex PCR reads. This sample carries 530,000 or so distinct CDR3 sequences, 13% of them seen once, and the ten largest clones take 10%. These data were also filed under a second study, of T cells in Graves' hyperthyroidism and ophthalmopathy.

The sample was peripheral blood mononuclear cells (PBMCs), taken at new diagnosis, from a patient treated with antithyroid drugs. The receptor set was obtained from a man under 40 with Graves disease. CDR3s include the opening cysteine and the closing phenylalanine or tryptophan. The D gene is left open where the match is weak. The size entry is marked missing in some rows and otherwise reads once, few, many or a size class.

TRBV7-3	-	few	TRBJ2-5	TGTGCCTGGGCCCGGCCCCAGGGGACCCAGTACTTC	CAWARPQGTQYF
TRBV20-1	-	many	TRBJ2-7	TGCAGTGCCCAAAGGGCCGCCTCCTACGAGCAGTACTTC	CSAQRAASYEQYF
TRBV20-1	TRBD1	-	TRBJ1-5	TGCAGTGCTAGCGGGACAGGGTCCCCCCGGCCCCAGCATTTT	CSASGTGSPRPQHF
TRBV10-1	TRBD2	-	TRBJ2-2	TGCGCCAGCAGTGTGGCTAGCGGGACCGCCGGGGAGCTGTTTTTT	CASSVASGTAGELFF
TRBV27	TRBD1	many	TRBJ1-1	TGTGCCAGCAGTTCCGCCGGGACAGGGCACACTGAAGCTTTCTTT	CASSSAGTGHTEAFF
TRBV5-1	-	few	TRBJ2-5	TGCGCCAGCAGCTTGGGTGGTGAACAGACCCAGTACTTC	CASSLGGEQTQYF
TRBV27	TRBD1	-	TRBJ1-5	TGTGCCAGCGGCCCACGGACAGGGAATACCAAGTACCGGCCCCAGCATTTT	CASGPRTGNTKYRPQHF
TRBV30	-	many	TRBJ2-1	TGTGCCTGGAGCTCGGGAAGACCTTCCTACAATGAGCAGTTCTTC	CAWSSGRPSYNEQFF
TRBV2	TRBD2	many	TRBJ2-1	TGTGCCAGCAGTGAAGCTTCCGGACTAGGATTCGATGAGCAGTTCTTC	CASSEASGLGFDEQFF
TRBV7-9	-	many	TRBJ1-1	TGTGCCAGCAGCTTAGGACAGAACACTGAAGCTTTCTTT	CASSLGQNTEAFF
TRBV7-3	TRBD2	many	TRBJ2-5	TGTGCCAGCAGGCGAACCGGGACTAGCTCCGGAGAGACCCAGTACTTC	CASRRTGTSSGETQYF